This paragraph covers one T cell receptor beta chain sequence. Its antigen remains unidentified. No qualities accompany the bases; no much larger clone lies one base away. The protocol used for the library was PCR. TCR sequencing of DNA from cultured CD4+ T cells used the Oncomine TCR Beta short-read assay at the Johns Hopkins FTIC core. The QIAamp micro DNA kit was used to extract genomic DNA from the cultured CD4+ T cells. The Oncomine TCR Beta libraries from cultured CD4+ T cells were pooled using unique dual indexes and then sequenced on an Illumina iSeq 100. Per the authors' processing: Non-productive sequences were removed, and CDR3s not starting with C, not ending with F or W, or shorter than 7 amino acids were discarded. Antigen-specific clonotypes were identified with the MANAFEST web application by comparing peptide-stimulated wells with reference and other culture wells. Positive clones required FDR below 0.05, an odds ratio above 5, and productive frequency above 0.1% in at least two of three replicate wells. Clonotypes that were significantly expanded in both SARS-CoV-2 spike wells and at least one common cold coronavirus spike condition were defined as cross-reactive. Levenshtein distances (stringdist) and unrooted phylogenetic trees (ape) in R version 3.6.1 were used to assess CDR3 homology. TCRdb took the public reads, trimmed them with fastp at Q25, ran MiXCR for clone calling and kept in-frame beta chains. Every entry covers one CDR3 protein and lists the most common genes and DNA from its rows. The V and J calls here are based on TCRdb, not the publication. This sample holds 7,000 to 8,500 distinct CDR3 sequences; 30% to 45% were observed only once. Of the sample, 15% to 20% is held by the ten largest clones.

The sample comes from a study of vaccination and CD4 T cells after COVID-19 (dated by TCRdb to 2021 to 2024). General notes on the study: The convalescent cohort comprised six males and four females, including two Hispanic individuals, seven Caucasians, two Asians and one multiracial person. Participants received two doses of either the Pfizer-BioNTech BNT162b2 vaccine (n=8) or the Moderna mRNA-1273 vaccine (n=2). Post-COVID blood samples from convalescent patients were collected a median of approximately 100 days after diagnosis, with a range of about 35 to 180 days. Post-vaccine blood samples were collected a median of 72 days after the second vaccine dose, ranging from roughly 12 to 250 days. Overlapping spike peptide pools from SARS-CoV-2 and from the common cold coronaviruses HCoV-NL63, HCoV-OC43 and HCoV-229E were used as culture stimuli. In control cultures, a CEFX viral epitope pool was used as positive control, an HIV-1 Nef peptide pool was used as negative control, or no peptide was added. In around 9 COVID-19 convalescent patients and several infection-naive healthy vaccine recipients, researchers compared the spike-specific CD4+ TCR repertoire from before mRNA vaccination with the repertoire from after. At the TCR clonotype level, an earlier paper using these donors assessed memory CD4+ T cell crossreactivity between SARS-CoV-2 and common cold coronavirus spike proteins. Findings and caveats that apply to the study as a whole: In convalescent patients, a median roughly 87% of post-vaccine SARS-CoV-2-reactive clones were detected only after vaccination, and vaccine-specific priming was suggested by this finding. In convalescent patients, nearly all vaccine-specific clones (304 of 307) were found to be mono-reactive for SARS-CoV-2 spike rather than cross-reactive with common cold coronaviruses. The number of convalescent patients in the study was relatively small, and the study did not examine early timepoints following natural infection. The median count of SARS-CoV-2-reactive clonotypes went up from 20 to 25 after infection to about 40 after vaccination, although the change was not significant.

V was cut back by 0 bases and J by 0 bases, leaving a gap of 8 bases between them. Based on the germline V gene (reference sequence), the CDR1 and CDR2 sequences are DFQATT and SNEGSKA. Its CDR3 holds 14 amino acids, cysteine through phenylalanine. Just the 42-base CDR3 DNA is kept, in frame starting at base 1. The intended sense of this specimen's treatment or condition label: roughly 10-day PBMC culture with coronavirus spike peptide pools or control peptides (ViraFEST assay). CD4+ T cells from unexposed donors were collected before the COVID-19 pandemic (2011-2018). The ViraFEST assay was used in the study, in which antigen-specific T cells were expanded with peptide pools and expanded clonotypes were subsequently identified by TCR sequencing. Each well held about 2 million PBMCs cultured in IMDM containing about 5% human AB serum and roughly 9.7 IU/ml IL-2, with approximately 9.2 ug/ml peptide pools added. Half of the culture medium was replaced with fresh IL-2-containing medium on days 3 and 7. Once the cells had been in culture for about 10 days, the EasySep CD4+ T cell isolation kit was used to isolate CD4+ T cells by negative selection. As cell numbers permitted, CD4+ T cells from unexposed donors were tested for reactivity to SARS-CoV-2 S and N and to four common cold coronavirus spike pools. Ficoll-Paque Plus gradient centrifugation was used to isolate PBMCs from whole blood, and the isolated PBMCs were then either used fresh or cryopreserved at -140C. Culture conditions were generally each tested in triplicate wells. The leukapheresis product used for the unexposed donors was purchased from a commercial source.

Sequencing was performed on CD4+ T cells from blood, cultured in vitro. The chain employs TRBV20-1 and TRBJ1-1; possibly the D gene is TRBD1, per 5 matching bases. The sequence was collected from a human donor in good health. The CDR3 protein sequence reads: CSARDRVMNTEAFF. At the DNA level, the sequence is TGCAGTGCTAGAGACAGGGTGATGAACACTGAAGCTTTCTTT.